The subject of this entry is one T cell receptor beta chain. Its antigen is currently unknown. This entry comes from a study of T cells after yellow fever vaccination. Study-wide findings and caveats: A secondary response was less intense yet reached its peak sooner, at day 5 versus 15. Post-booster samples contained most primary-vaccination clones (around 95% CD4, approximately 88% CD8).

UMIs and a universal primer site were added when TCR cDNA was made by 5'RACE template switching. TCRdb recomputed calls from the 5' RACE reads with MiXCR, one row per CDR3 protein. Among a few hundred thousand distinct CDR3 sequences listed, around 5.3% were seen once. Germline V gene sequence: CDR1 GTSNPN, CDR2 SVGIG (reference sequence). J gave up 5 bases and V 4 bases, and 7 bases lay outside the gene matches. The CDR3 extends over 13 amino acids. The sample was CD4+ T cells sorted from PBMCs, taken on the day of the yellow fever booster vaccination. The J gene is TRBJ1-2, the V gene TRBV30; 7 bases are shared with TRBD1. This sequence was found in a man aged 18 to 29 who received the YFV17D yellow fever vaccine. The CDR3 protein is CAWNRGKEYGYTF. In DNA form, the CDR3 reads TGTGCCTGGAACAGGGGAAAGGAATATGGCTACACCTTC.